This T cell receptor (beta chain) emerged from a study of control samples from healthy donors and cancer patients. CDR1 SGHTA and CDR2 FQGNSA come from the germline V gene. This CDR3 contains 14 residues. The V and J ends lost 3 bases and 6 bases respectively, with 14 bases between them. Measured with immunoSEQ multiplex PCR; TCRdb has only the in-frame clones, and not every one. Here the sample spans just over 150,000 clones, around 96% being singletons. V and J are TRBV7-2 and TRBJ1-2, with a weak D call TRBD1 (6 bases). The TCR originated in a woman in her 40s in good health. Input material: blood. The CDR3 is CASSFPGEIDGYTF. The CDR3 DNA reads TGTGCCAGCAGCTTCCCAGGGGAAATCGATGGCTACACCTTC.